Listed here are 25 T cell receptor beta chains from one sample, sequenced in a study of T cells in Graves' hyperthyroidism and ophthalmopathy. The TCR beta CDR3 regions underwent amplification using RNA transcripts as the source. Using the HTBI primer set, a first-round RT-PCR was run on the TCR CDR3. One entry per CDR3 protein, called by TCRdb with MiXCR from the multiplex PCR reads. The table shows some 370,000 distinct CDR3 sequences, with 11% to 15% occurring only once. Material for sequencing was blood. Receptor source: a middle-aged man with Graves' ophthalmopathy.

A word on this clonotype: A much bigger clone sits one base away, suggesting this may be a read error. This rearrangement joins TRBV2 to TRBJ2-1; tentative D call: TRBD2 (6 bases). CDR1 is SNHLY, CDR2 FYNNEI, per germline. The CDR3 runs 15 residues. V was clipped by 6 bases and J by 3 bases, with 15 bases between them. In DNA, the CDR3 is TGTGCCAGCAGGCCAATAGCGGTAGGCTACAATGAGCAGTTCTTC. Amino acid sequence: CASRPIAVGYNEQFF.

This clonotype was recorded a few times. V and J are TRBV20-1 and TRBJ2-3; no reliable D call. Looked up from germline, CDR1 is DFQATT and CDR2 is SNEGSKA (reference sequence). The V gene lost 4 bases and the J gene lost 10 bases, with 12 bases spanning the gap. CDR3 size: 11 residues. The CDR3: CSAMAPQAQYF. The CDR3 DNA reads TGCAGTGCTATGGCCCCCCAGGCGCAGTATTTT.

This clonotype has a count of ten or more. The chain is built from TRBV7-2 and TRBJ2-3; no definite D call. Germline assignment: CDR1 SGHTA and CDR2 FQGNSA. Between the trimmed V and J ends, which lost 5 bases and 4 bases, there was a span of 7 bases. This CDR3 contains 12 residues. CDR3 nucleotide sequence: TGTGCCAGCAGCAACTATCCAGATACGCAGTATTTT. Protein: CASSNYPDTQYF.

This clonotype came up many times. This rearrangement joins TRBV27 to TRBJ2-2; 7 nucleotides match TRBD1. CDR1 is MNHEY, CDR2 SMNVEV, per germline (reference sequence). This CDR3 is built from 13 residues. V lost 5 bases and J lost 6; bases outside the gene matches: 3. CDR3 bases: TGTGCCAGCAGTGAGGGGGCGCCCGGGGAGCTGTTTTTT. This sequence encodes CASSEGAPGELFF.

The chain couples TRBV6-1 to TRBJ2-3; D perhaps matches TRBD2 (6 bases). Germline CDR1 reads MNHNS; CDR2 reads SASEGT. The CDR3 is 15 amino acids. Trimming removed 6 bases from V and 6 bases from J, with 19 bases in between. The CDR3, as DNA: TGTGCCAGCAGGGGAACCGGGACTCCCTCGGATACGCAGTATTTT. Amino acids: CASRGTGTPSDTQYF.

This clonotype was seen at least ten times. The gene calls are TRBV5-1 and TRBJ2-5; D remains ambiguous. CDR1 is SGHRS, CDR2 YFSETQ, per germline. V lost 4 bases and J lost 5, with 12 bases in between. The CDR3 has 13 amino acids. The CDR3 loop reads CASSPRPGETQYF. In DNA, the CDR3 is TGCGCCAGCAGCCCCCGTCCAGGCGAGACCCAGTACTTC.

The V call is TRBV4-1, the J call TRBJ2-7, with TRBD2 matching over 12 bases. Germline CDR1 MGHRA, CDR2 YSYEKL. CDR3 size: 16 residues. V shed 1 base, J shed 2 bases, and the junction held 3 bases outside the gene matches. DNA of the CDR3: TGCGCCAGCAGCCAAGCCCGGACTAGCGGGACCTACGAGCAGTACTTC. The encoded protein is CASSQARTSGTYEQYF.

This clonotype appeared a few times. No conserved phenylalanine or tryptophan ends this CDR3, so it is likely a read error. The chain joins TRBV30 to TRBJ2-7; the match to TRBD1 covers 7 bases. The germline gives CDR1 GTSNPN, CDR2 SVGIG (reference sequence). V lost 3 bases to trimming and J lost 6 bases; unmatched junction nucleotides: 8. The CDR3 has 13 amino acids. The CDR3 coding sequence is TGTGCCTGGAGGGGACAGCGAAGGGGCGAGCAGTACCTC. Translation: CAWRGQRRGEQYL.

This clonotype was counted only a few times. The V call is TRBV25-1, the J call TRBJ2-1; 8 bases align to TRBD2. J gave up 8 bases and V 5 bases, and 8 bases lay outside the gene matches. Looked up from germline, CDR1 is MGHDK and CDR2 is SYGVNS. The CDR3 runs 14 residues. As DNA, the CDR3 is TGTGCCAGCAGTATGATCGGGAGGGGGTATGAGCAGTTCTTC. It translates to CASSMIGRGYEQFF. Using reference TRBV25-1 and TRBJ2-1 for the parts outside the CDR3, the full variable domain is EADIYQTPRYLVIGTGKKITLECSQTMGHDKMYWYQQDPGMELHLIHYSYGVNSTEKGDLSSESTVSRIRTEHFPLTLESARPSHTSQYLCASSMIGRGYEQFFGPGTRLTVL.

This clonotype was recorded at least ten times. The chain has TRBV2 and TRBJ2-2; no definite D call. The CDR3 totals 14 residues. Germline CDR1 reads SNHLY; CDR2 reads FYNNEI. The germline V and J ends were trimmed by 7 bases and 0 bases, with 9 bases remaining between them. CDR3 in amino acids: CASIRMPNTGELFF. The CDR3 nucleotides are TGTGCCAGCATTAGGATGCCGAACACCGGGGAGCTGTTTTTT.

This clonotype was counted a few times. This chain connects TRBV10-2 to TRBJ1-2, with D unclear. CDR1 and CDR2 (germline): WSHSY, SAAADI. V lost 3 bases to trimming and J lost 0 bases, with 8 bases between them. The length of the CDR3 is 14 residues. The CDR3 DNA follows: TGCGCCAGCAGTGACCCGTTAGCTAACTATGGCTACACCTTC. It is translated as CASSDPLANYGYTF.

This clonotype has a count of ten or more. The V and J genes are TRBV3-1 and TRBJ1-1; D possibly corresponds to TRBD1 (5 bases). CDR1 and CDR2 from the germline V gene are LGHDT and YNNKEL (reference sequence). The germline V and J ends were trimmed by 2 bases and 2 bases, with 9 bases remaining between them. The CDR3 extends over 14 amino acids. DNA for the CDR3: TGTGCCAGCAGCCAACGGGGGTCCAACACTGAAGCTTTCTTT. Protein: CASSQRGSNTEAFF.

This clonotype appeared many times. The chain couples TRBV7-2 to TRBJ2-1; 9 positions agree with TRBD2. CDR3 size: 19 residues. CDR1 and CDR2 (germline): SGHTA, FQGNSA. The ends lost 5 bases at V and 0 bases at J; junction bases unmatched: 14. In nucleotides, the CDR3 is TGTGCCAGCAGCCCACGGGGTAGCGGGAGCGGGAGCTCCTACAATGAGCAGTTCTTC. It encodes CASSPRGSGSGSSYNEQFF.

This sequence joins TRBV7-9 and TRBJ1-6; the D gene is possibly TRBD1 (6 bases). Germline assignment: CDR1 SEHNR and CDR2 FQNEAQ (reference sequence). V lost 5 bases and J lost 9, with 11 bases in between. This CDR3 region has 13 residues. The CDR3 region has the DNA TGTGCCAGCAGCGCTGGACAGTCTTCACCCCTCCACTTT. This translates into CASSAGQSSPLHF.

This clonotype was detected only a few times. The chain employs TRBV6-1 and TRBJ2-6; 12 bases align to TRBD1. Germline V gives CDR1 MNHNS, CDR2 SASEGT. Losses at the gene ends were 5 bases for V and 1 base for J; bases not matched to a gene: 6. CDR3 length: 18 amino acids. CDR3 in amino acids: CASSFPGQGASGANVLTF. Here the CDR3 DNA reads TGTGCCAGCAGTTTCCCGGGACAGGGGGCGTCTGGGGCCAACGTCCTGACTTTC.

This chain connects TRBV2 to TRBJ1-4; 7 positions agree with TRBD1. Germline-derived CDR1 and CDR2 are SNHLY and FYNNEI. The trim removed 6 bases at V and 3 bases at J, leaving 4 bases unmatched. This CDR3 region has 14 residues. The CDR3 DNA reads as TGTGCCAGCAGCAACGACAGGGCTAATGAAAAACTGTTTTTT. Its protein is CASSNDRANEKLFF.

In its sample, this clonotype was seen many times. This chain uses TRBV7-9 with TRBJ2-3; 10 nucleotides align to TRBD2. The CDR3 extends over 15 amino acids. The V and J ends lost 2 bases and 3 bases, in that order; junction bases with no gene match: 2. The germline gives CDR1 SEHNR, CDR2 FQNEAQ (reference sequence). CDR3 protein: CASSLTSGATDTQYF. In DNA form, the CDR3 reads TGTGCCAGCAGCTTAACTAGCGGGGCGACAGATACGCAGTATTTT.

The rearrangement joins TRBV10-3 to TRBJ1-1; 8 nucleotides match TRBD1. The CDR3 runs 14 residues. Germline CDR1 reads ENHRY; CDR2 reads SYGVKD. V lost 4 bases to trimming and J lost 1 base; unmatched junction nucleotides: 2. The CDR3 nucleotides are TGTGCCATCAGTGTGACAGGGGAGAACACTGAAGCTTTCTTT. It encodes CAISVTGENTEAFF.

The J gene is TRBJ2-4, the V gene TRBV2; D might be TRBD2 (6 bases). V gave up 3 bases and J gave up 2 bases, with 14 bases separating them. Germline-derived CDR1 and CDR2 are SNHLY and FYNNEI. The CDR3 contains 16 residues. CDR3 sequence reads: CASSDVAGKSKNIQYF. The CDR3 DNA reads TGTGCCAGCAGTGATGTGGCGGGGAAGTCCAAAAACATTCAGTACTTC.

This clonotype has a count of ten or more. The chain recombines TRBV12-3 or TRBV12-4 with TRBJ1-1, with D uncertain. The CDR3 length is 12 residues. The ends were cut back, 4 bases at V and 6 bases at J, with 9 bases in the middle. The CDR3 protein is CASSSGFPEAFF. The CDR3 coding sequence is TGTGCCAGCAGTTCCGGGTTCCCTGAAGCTTTCTTT.

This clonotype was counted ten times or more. The CDR3 DNA reads as TGTGCCAGCAGTGGTCGCCAGACCAAAAACATTCAGTACTTC. As protein: CASSGRQTKNIQYF. The J gene is TRBJ2-4, the V gene TRBV2, with unresolved D. The CDR3 length is 14 residues. Per germline, CDR1 SNHLY and CDR2 FYNNEI. Trimming left V 4 bases short and J 2 bases short, with 9 bases between.

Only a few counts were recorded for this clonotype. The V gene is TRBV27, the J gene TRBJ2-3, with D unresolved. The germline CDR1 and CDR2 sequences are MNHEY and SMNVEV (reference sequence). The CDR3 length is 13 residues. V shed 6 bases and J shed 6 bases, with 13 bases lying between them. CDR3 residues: CASSNLGSDTQYF. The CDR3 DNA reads TGTGCCAGCAGCAACCTAGGTTCGGATACGCAGTATTTT.

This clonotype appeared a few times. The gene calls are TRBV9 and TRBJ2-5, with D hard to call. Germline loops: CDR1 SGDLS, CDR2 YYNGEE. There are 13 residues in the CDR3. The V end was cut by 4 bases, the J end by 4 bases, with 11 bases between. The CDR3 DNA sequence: TGTGCCAGCAGCAAAAGGCCCGTAGAGACCCAGTACTTC. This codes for CASSKRPVETQYF.

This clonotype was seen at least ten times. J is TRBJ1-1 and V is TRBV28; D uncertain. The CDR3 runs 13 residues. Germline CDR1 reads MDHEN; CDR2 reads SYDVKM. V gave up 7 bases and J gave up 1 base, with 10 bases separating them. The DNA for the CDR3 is TGTGCCAGCACCGCCCCGGGGAACACTGAAGCTTTCTTT. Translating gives CASTAPGNTEAFF.

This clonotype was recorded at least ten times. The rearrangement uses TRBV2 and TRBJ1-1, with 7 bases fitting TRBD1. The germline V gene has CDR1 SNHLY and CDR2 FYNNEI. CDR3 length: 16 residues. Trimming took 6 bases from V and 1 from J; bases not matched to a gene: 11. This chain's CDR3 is CASRPTGVWENTEAFF. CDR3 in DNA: TGTGCCAGCAGGCCCACAGGGGTTTGGGAGAACACTGAAGCTTTCTTT.